This T cell receptor beta chain is drawn from a study of post-analysis software for immune sequencing data (dated by TCRdb to between 2014 and 2017). Regarding the study in general: Recorded disease courses included relapsing-remitting, secondary progressive and progressive-relapsing multiple sclerosis, with some patients lacking subtype annotation. A subset of samples was prepared in parallel using single-end sample barcoding, then pooled and co-amplified after Illumina adapter ligation. The multiple sclerosis patient repertoires were compared with 10 or so previously published healthy control repertoires from donors aged roughly 6 to 27 years.

To demonstrate the VDJtools post-analysis software, TCR beta repertoires were profiled from the peripheral blood of about 13 young patients with multiple sclerosis. Multiple sclerosis patients were children and adolescents aged roughly 6 to 15 years. A remark on this clonotype: Its antigen is not yet known. There are no base qualities to consult, and no much larger clone falls within one base.

The full study reports these points: Multiple sclerosis patients had significantly lower normalized Chao1 diversity than controls, a result that suggests substantial peripheral T-cell clonal expansion. When samples were clustered directly using the F measure, samples prepared in the same batch co-clustered strongly, which prompted a batch-effect correction. Roughly 5 TRBV segments, including TRBV5-6, TRBV5-1 and TRBV20-1, were significantly more frequent in patients than controls. The control group was slightly older than the multiple sclerosis patient group.

Trimming at the junction amounts to 3 bases on V and 10 bases on J, and the germline ends lie 15 bases apart. There are 13 amino acids in the CDR3, from cysteine to phenylalanine inclusive. This entry keeps only the CDR3 DNA: 39 bases, framed from base 1. Libraries came from PCR. The data were produced on an Illumina HiSeq 2500. To reduce PCR and sequencing biases, unique molecular identifiers were built into the TCR beta cDNA libraries. Some 500,000 cDNA molecules were obtained per 1 to 10 million input T cells, so each molecule approximated one T cell. The same protocol used for the earlier healthy control dataset was applied to prepare and sequence the patient libraries. Within a given batch, samples were prepared together, multiplexed and sequenced on the same HiSeq lane. As for the authors' bioinformatics: MIGEC was used to process the raw barcoded reads, and molecular identifier groups with only a single read were discarded before consensus assembly and CDR3 extraction. Clonotype tables were post-analysed with VDJtools, and diversity was normalized by down-sampling all datasets to the smallest sample size. Repertoire overlap clustering matched CDR3 amino acid but not nucleotide sequences to correct batch-related cross-sample contamination. TCRdb redid the processing of the public reads, applying fastp at Q25 and MiXCR, and retained in-frame beta chains. A single entry per CDR3 protein holds the most common genes and DNA from its merged rows. These V and J calls rely on TCRdb rather than the paper's analysis. For this sample the table gives hundreds of thousands of distinct CDR3 sequences, of which roughly 40% were detected only once. In total, the top ten clones hold over 1.5% of the sample.

Rearrangement joined TRBV12-3 or TRBV12-4 to TRBJ2-5; the D gene lacks a confident call. The source of this sequence is a girl under 18 with multiple sclerosis. Sequencing input: blood. The CDR3 reads CASSLETPQFQYF. The base sequence is TGTGCCAGCAGTTTGGAGACCCCTCAGTTCCAGTACTTC.